This passage covers 15 T cell receptor beta chains from one sample sequenced in a study of CD8+CD57+ T cells in acquired aplastic anemia. Profiles of TCR beta VDJ and CDR3 were generated from a genomic DNA template. TCRdb reprocessed the reads with MiXCR, giving one entry per CDR3 protein. The data contain about 170,000 distinct CDR3 sequences, approximately 40% of them seen just once; the ten biggest clones take up over 0.95%. The sequenced sample consisted of sorted CD4+, CD8+, or CD8+CD57+ T cells (not recorded which) from PBMCs. All receptors come from a human donor in good health.

CDR3 protein: CASSWRDKADTQYF. The CDR3 DNA reads TGTGCCAGCAGCTGGCGGGACAAGGCAGATACGCAGTATTTT. The chain carries TRBV7-9 and TRBJ2-3; D may match TRBD1 or TRBD2 (6 bases each). This CDR3 has 14 residues. CDR1 SEHNR and CDR2 FQNEAQ come from the germline V gene (reference sequence). V lost 4 bases and J 4 bases, leaving 12 bases between the germline ends. The whole variable domain, remainder taken from reference TRBV7-9 and TRBJ2-3, is DTGVSQNPRHKITKRGQNVTFRCDPISEHNRLYWYRQTLGQGPEFLTYFQNEAQLEKSRLLSDRFSAERPKGSFSTLEIQRTEQGDSAMYLCASSWRDKADTQYFGPGTRLTVL.

The chain combines TRBV5-4 with TRBJ1-1; D is unresolved. Germline assignment: CDR1 SGHNT and CDR2 YYREEE (reference sequence). Trimming shortened V by 1 base and J by 0 bases, and 16 bases separated the two germline ends. The CDR3 contains 17 residues. The CDR3 DNA sequence: TGTGCCAGCAGCTTGTCGGTTGGTCTGGTTGTGAACACTGAAGCTTTCTTT. This translates into CASSLSVGLVVNTEAFF.

This rearrangement joins TRBV12-3 or TRBV12-4 to TRBJ2-7; no firm D call. The CDR3 has 12 residues. Trimming shortened V by 6 bases and J by 2 bases, and 8 bases separated the two germline ends. The CDR3 DNA follows: TGTGCCAGCAGCCGTGGACCCTACGAGCAGTACTTC. It yields the protein CASSRGPYEQYF.

The genes are TRBV29-1 and TRBJ1-2, with D uncertain. Germline V CDR1 and CDR2: SQVTM, ANQGSEA. Trimming left V 2 bases short and J 4 bases short, with 11 bases between. This CDR3 comprises 13 residues. As DNA, the CDR3 is TGCAGCGTTGAACGGGCGGCGATCTATGGCTACACCTTC. Translating it yields CSVERAAIYGYTF.

The chain combines TRBV20-1 with TRBJ1-1; no reliable D call. Germline loops: CDR1 DFQATT, CDR2 SNEGSKA (reference sequence). There are 13 residues in the CDR3. V shed 0 bases and J shed 2 bases, with 7 bases lying between them. The CDR3 DNA reads as TGCAGTGCTAGAGACAACAGAAACACTGAAGCTTTCTTT. It yields the protein CSARDNRNTEAFF.

This chain links TRBV29-1 with TRBJ2-7, with 10 bases lining up with TRBD2. Per the germline V gene, CDR1 is SQVTM and CDR2 is ANQGSEA. The CDR3 sequence is 12 residues long. V lost 8 bases, J lost 3 bases, and 4 bases stayed unmatched. The CDR3 loop is CSLSGRGYEQYF. The CDR3 DNA sequence: TGCAGCTTAAGCGGGAGGGGCTACGAGCAGTACTTC.

V usage is TRBV20-1 and J usage is TRBJ2-7; tentative D call: TRBD2 (6 bases). The CDR3 is made up of 13 amino acids. Germline V gives CDR1 DFQATT, CDR2 SNEGSKA (reference sequence). Trimming pared 6 bases from V and 2 bases from J, leaving 14 bases between. The CDR3 loop reads CSATWDSPYEQYF. In DNA form, the CDR3 reads TGCAGTGCCACCTGGGACTCGCCCTACGAGCAGTACTTC.

On this clonotype: With a much larger clone just one base away, this may be a read error. This chain joins TRBV27 and TRBJ1-1; 9 nucleotides line up with TRBD1. This CDR3 has 17 residues. The germline gives CDR1 MNHEY, CDR2 SMNVEV (reference sequence). In DNA, the CDR3 is TGTGCCAGCAGTTTTGGTCCGGACAGGGGAAGGGACACTGAAGTTTTCTTT. It yields the protein CASSFGPDRGRDTEVFF.

This clonotype was observed once. Since a much larger clone is just one base distant, this may be a read error. The chain uses TRBV5-1 and TRBJ2-3, with D uncertain. The CDR3 runs 12 residues. CDR1 is SGHRS, CDR2 YFSETQ, per germline. The CDR3 region is CACSLVEDTQYF. The CDR3 coding sequence is TGCGCCTGCAGCTTGGTGGAAGATACGCAGTATTTT.

The chain recombines TRBV24-1 with TRBJ2-3; tentative D call: TRBD1 (5 bases). Per the germline V gene, CDR1 is KGHDR and CDR2 is SFDVKD. The CDR3 is 16 residues long. Trimming pared 2 bases from V and 0 bases from J, leaving 11 bases between. CDR3 nucleotide sequence: TGTGCCACCAGTGATTCCAGACAGTCTAGCACAGATACGCAGTATTTT. Translation gives CATSDSRQSSTDTQYF.

V is TRBV7-8 and J is TRBJ2-1; TRBD2 aligns across 9 bases. Germline CDR1 SGHVS, CDR2 FQNEAQ. V was pared by 5 bases and J by 10 bases, with 9 bases of the junction left unmatched. The CDR3 loop spans 14 amino acids. In DNA form, the CDR3 reads TGTGCCAGCAGCAGAAAGCGGGAGGAACGGGAGCAGTTCTTC. Residues: CASSRKREEREQFF.

The chain combines TRBV20-1 with TRBJ2-3; D is perhaps TRBD2 (6 bases). Looked up from germline, CDR1 is DFQATT and CDR2 is SNEGSKA (reference sequence). With 5 bases removed from V and 3 bases from J, the gap between germline ends came to 18 bases. The CDR3 has 15 residues. In DNA, the CDR3 is TGCAGTGCTGATCTGCGGGGTGTGGGGACAGATACGCAGTATTTT. It is translated as CSADLRGVGTDTQYF.

The chain uses TRBV20-1 and TRBJ2-7, with 16 bases fitting TRBD2. The CDR3 runs 17 residues. Germline V CDR1 and CDR2: DFQATT, SNEGSKA (reference sequence). V shed 3 bases and J 2 bases; nucleotides not matched to a gene: 7. CDR3 loop: CSASAGLAGGPTYEQYF. As DNA, the CDR3 is TGCAGTGCTAGTGCGGGACTAGCGGGAGGGCCGACCTACGAGCAGTACTTC.

This clonotype was seen at least ten times. V usage is TRBV5-5 and J usage is TRBJ2-7; D possibly matches TRBD1 or TRBD2 (5 bases each). The germline V and J ends were trimmed by 2 bases and 2 bases, with 11 bases remaining between them. The CDR3 consists of 14 residues. CDR1 is SGHKS and CDR2 is YYEKEE in the germline V gene (reference sequence). The CDR3 DNA reads TGTGCCAGCAGCTTCGGGGCCGGAACCTACGAGCAGTACTTC. This gives the protein CASSFGAGTYEQYF.

On this clonotype: A single base separates this from a much larger clone, so it may be a read error. The chain employs TRBV6-1 and TRBJ2-7; 7 bases line up with TRBD2. Germline-derived CDR1 and CDR2 are MNHNS and SASEGT. The CDR3 is 13 amino acids. DNA of the CDR3: TGTACCGTTGGTCAGCGGGATGCCTACGAGCAGTACTTC. This sequence encodes CTVGQRDAYEQYF.